The present TCR beta chain was sequenced within a study of T-cell reconstitution after alpha-beta-depleted transplantation in children. In germline, CDR1 is SQVTM, CDR2 ANQGSEA. V gave up 3 bases and J gave up 8 bases, with 10 bases separating them. This CDR3 comprises 11 residues. During its preparation, the TCRbeta library received unique molecular identifiers. Using its own MiXCR run on the PCR reads, TCRdb lists one record per CDR3 protein. The sample shows approximately 640,000 distinct CDR3 sequences, roughly 15% of them seen only once. The sequenced sample was PBMCs from the stem cell graft donor, obtained from the stem cell graft. The rearrangement uses TRBV29-1 and TRBJ1-2; D is unclear. This TCR was sampled from a human donor who donated a stem cell graft to a child with acute myeloid leukemia. In nucleotides, the CDR3 is TGCAGCGTTGACTATTCGAAGGGCTACACCTTC. This translates into CSVDYSKGYTF.